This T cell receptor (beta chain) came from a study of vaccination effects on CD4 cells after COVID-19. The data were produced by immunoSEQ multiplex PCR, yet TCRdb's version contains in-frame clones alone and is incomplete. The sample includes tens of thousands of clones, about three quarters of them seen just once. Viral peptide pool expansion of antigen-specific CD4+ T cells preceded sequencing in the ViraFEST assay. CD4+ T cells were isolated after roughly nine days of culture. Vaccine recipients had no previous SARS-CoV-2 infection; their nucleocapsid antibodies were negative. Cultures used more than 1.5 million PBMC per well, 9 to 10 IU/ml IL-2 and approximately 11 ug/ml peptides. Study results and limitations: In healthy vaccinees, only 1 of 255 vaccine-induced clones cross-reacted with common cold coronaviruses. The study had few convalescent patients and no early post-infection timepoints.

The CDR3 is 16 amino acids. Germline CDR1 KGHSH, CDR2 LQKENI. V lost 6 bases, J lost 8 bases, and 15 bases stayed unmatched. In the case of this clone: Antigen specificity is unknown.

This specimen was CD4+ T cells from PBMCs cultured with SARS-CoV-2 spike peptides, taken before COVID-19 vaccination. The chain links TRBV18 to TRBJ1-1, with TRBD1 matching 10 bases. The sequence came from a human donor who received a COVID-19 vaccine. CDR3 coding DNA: TGTGCCAGCTCCCCTACTCCGGGACAGGGGACGGCGGAAGCTTTCTTT. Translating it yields CASSPTPGQGTAEAFF.